Listed below are T cell receptor beta chains from one sample, sequenced in a study of a mutant IDH1 vaccine in newly diagnosed glioma. Antigen specificity for these receptors is unknown. Profiled with immunoSEQ multiplex PCR; TCRdb holds only in-frame clones, not every one. The table has tens of thousands of clones, about four fifths seen once. The material sequenced was PBMCs, taken from a glioma patient whose treatment included an IDH1 peptide vaccine. These receptors all stem from a man in his forties or fifties with glioma. Both conserved end residues are part of each CDR3. The order of the fields is J gene, CDR3 length, V gene, CDR3 protein.

TRBJ2-4,14,TRBV18,CASSPRRTKNIQYF
TRBJ1-6,16,TRBV4-1,CASSQEEVIPLSPLHF
TRBJ1-2,14,TRBV6-1,CASSELDRGSGYTF
TRBJ2-5,14,TRBV7-2,CASSSQGLGETQYF
TRBJ1-1,14,TRBV2,CASSKGKTATEAFF
TRBJ1-1,15,TRBV7-2,CASSLEEFMNTEAFF
TRBJ2-7,16,TRBV7-9,CASSSEEGQGFYEQYF
TRBJ2-7,14,TRBV6-5,CASSYSTGQGEQYF
TRBJ1-2,18,TRBV28,CASSTNRDRGHVIYGYTF
TRBJ2-4,15,TRBV6-5,CASSRYSLAKNIQYF
TRBJ1-4,13,TRBV11-3,CASGPGGLEKLFF
TRBJ1-2,15,TRBV5-4,CASSREGARNYGYTF
TRBJ2-6,16,TRBV13,CASSLGRSSGANVLTF
TRBJ2-5,14,TRBV29-1,CSVRTSGKGETQYF
TRBJ2-1,13,TRBV6-1,CASSELVTNEQFF
TRBJ2-5,17,TRBV10-3,CAISESSLTGTQETQYF
TRBJ2-3,15,TRBV7-3,CASSQGGLSTDTQYF
TRBJ2-1,13,TRBV11-3,CASSIGLAGMQFF
TRBJ1-1,13,TRBV18,CASSSGQGAEAFF
TRBJ1-2,14,TRBV2,CASRGTGNNYGYTF
TRBJ2-1,15,TRBV7-9,CASSLSYMVGDEQFF
TRBJ1-5,15,TRBV6-1,CASSEVPDSNQPQHF
TRBJ2-1,16,TRBV7-9,CASSPVGGSGYNEQFF
TRBJ1-5,14,TRBV28,CASSSTGGNQPQHF
TRBJ1-5,14,TRBV7-2,CASSPNRGNQPQHF
TRBJ1-1,14,TRBV5-5,CASSFWDRATEAFF
TRBJ1-5,12,TRBV12-5,CASGTGDQPQHF